The 32 T cell receptor beta chains given below trace back to one sample, sequenced in a study of T-cell reconstitution after alpha-beta-depleted transplantation in children. TCRbeta library construction was performed incorporating unique molecular identifiers. TCRdb fed the PCR reads into MiXCR, producing one record per CDR3 protein. The sample records about 480,000 distinct CDR3 sequences, approximately 12% being singletons. Sequencing was performed on PBMCs from the stem cell graft donor, taken from the stem cell graft. The receptors originated from a human donor who donated a stem cell graft to a child with combined immunodeficiency.

The chain employs TRBV14 and TRBJ2-6; TRBD1 is a possible D gene (5 bases). The V gene lost 2 bases and the J gene lost 10 bases, with 18 bases spanning the gap. This CDR3 has 16 residues. The germline gives CDR1 SGHDN, CDR2 FVKESK. The CDR3 sequence is CASSQKVGPPENVLTF. The CDR3 coding sequence is TGTGCCAGCAGCCAAAAGGTGGGGCCACCTGAAAACGTCCTGACTTTC.

This rearrangement joins TRBV6-2 or TRBV6-3 to TRBJ2-5, with 9 bases matching TRBD2. From germline, CDR1 is MNHEY and CDR2 SVGEGT. The CDR3 extends over 16 amino acids. V lost 2 bases to trimming and J lost 5 bases; unmatched junction nucleotides: 9. The CDR3 here is CASSYALAGPRETQYF. The CDR3 DNA reads as TGTGCCAGCAGTTACGCACTAGCGGGTCCCCGGGAGACCCAGTACTTC.

V is TRBV19 and J is TRBJ2-3; maybe TRBD2 (6 bases). There are 13 residues in the CDR3. V was clipped by 6 bases and J by 6 bases, with 13 bases between them. Germline lookup yields CDR1 LNHDA and CDR2 SQIVND (reference sequence). Here the CDR3 reads CASRRERRDTQYF. Here the CDR3 DNA reads TGTGCCAGTAGGCGGGAAAGGCGGGATACGCAGTATTTT.

The table lists this clonotype with a few counts. This rearrangement joins TRBV12-3 or TRBV12-4 to TRBJ1-5; D is ambiguous. This CDR3 spans 14 amino acids. V was cut by 3 bases and J by 3 bases, with 9 bases left in between. CDR3 amino acids: CASSFGLLNQPQHF. CDR3 nucleotide sequence: TGTGCCAGCAGTTTCGGGCTTCTCAATCAGCCCCAGCATTTT.

This clonotype showed up just a few times. This rearrangement joins TRBV7-9 to TRBJ2-2; TRBD2 matches 9 bases. J was trimmed by 3 bases and V by 5 bases; bases with no gene match: 7. This CDR3 spans 16 amino acids. In germline, CDR1 is SEHNR, CDR2 FQNEAQ (reference sequence). Here the CDR3 DNA reads TGTGCCAGCAGCACCCTAGCGGGGAAGGACACCGGGGAGCTGTTTTTT. This translates into CASSTLAGKDTGELFF.

This clonotype was seen a handful of times. The chain uses TRBV29-1 and TRBJ2-5; 7 positions agree with TRBD1. The CDR3 contains 14 residues. After removal of 5 bases from V and 4 bases from J, the junction contained 10 bases not matched to a gene. Germline CDR1 reads SQVTM; CDR2 reads ANQGSEA. CDR3 protein: CSVLTGNSGETQYF. CDR3 nucleotides: TGCAGCGTTCTGACAGGGAATTCAGGAGAGACCCAGTACTTC. Full variable domain (missing parts from reference TRBV29-1 and TRBJ2-5): SAVISQKPSRDICQRGTSLTIQCQVDSQVTMMFWYRQQPGQSLTLIATANQGSEATYESGFVIDKFPISRPNLTFSTLTVSNMSPEDSSIYLCSVLTGNSGETQYFGPGTRLLVL.

The chain combines TRBV19 with TRBJ2-7; D is perhaps TRBD2 (6 bases). There are 14 residues in the CDR3. V was pared by 3 bases and J by 3 bases, with 12 bases between. In germline, CDR1 is LNHDA, CDR2 SQIVND (reference sequence). The CDR3 nucleotides are TGTGCCAGTAGTATCGGAGGGGCCTACTACGAGCAGTACTTC. Its protein product is CASSIGGAYYEQYF.

The CDR3 reads CASSPGWGPPNEQFF. The CDR3 region has the DNA TGTGCCAGCAGCCCTGGGTGGGGGCCGCCCAATGAGCAGTTCTTC. The rearrangement joins TRBV7-2 to TRBJ2-1; TRBD1 might be the D (6 bases). The CDR3 spans 15 residues. V gave up 5 bases and J gave up 6 bases, with 17 bases separating them. Germline V gives CDR1 SGHTA, CDR2 FQGNSA.

This chain uses TRBV6-2 or TRBV6-3 with TRBJ2-5, with 7 nucleotides matching TRBD2. Losses at the gene ends were 0 bases for V and 2 bases for J; bases not matched to a gene: 3. The CDR3 runs 15 residues. Germline values: CDR1 MNHEY, CDR2 SVGEGT. The CDR3 reads CASSYSRRGQETQYF. The CDR3 region has the DNA TGTGCCAGCAGTTACTCACGGCGGGGGCAAGAGACCCAGTACTTC.

This clonotype was picked up a small number of times. The rearrangement links TRBV2 to TRBJ2-7, with TRBD2 as a possible D gene (5 bases). V was pared by 6 bases and J by 3 bases, with 9 bases between. CDR3 length: 12 amino acids. Per the germline V gene, CDR1 is SNHLY and CDR2 is FYNNEI. CDR3: CASRQSGYEQYF. CDR3 DNA: TGTGCCAGCAGACAAAGCGGCTACGAGCAGTACTTC.

This chain's CDR3 is CASSQEFGTGYSGNTIYF. The CDR3, as DNA: TGCGCCAGCAGCCAAGAGTTTGGGACTGGATACTCTGGAAACACCATATATTTT. The V and J genes are TRBV4-3 and TRBJ1-3; tentative D call: TRBD1 (5 bases). The CDR3 runs to 18 residues. V lost 0 bases to trimming and J lost 0 bases, with 15 bases between them. Germline V gene lookup returns CDR1 LGHNA and CDR2 YSLEER.

The chain recombines TRBV18 with TRBJ2-5; no reliable D call. V gave up 3 bases and J gave up 4 bases, with 15 bases separating them. The length of the CDR3 is 15 residues. CDR1 is KGHSH, CDR2 LQKENI, per germline. The CDR3 DNA reads as TGTGCCAGCTCACCTCCCCAGGAATCGGGAGAGACCCAGTACTTC. Amino acid sequence: CASSPPQESGETQYF. The whole variable domain, remainder taken from reference TRBV18 and TRBJ2-5, is NAGVMQNPRHLVRRRGQEARLRCSPMKGHSHVYWYRQLPEEGLKFMVYLQKENIIDESGMPKERFSAEFPKEGPSILRIQQVVRGDSAAYFCASSPPQESGETQYFGPGTRLLVL.

This clonotype turned up a few times. The chain is built from TRBV10-3 and TRBJ1-3, with D uncertain. The CDR3 is 13 residues long. The V and J ends lost 3 bases and 0 bases respectively, with 3 bases between them. The germline gives CDR1 ENHRY, CDR2 SYGVKD. The CDR3 coding sequence is TGTGCCATCAGTGACCCCTCTGGAAACACCATATATTTT. Translated: CAISDPSGNTIYF.

The rearrangement links TRBV3-1 to TRBJ2-7, with a possible D match to TRBD2 (6 bases). Trimming left V 4 bases short and J 6 bases short, with 19 bases between. Germline CDR1 LGHDT, CDR2 YNNKEL (reference sequence). The CDR3 contains 15 residues. The CDR3 DNA reads TGTGCCAGCAGCCTCCCCGACCCCGGGAGATGCGAGCAGTACTTC. It yields the protein CASSLPDPGRCEQYF.

The chain links TRBV5-8 to TRBJ2-7, with TRBD1 matching 10 bases. V was pared by 4 bases and J by 0 bases, with 7 bases of the junction left unmatched. CDR3 length: 16 residues. The germline V gene encodes CDR1 SGHTS and CDR2 YDEGEE. The CDR3 loop is CASSPDRGLSSYEQYF. In DNA, the CDR3 is TGTGCCAGCAGCCCTGACAGGGGGCTAAGCTCCTACGAGCAGTACTTC.

This clonotype was detected many times. The J gene is TRBJ1-5, the V gene TRBV12-3 or TRBV12-4; TRBD1 is a possible D gene (5 bases). V lost 2 bases, J lost 5 bases, and 10 bases lay in between. The CDR3 consists of 14 residues. CDR3 in amino acids: CASSLSGADQPQHF. As DNA, the CDR3 is TGTGCCAGCAGTTTAAGCGGGGCTGATCAGCCCCAGCATTTT.

This clonotype was seen more than once but under ten times. The V call is TRBV10-3, the J call TRBJ1-5, with 8 nucleotides matching TRBD1. The V and J ends lost 2 bases and 2 bases, in that order; junction bases with no gene match: 2. CDR3 length: 15 residues. Germline-derived CDR1 and CDR2 are ENHRY and SYGVKD. The chain's CDR3 is CAISEETGGNQPQHF. The CDR3 coding sequence is TGTGCCATCAGTGAGGAGACAGGGGGCAATCAGCCCCAGCATTTT.

This clonotype was picked up a small number of times. The V call is TRBV13, the J call TRBJ2-7; no reliable D call. This CDR3 is 15 amino acids long. V dropped 8 bases and J dropped 1 base, with 18 bases sitting between them. Germline CDR1 is PRHDT and CDR2 is FYEKMQ (reference sequence). The CDR3 nucleotides are TGTGCCAGCGGACCTCCCAGCCAGAGGTCCTACGAGCAGTACTTC. Amino acids: CASGPPSQRSYEQYF.

This clonotype was counted only a few times. This sequence joins TRBV7-8 and TRBJ2-1; 11 bases are a match to TRBD2. CDR3 length: 20 amino acids. From germline, CDR1 is SGHVS and CDR2 FQNEAQ. V trimming: 5 bases; J trimming: 5 bases; junction bases outside the gene matches: 20. The CDR3 DNA is TGTGCCAGCAGCATCCCGGAGCTAGCGGGGGGCCCTCCCCGAAACAATGAGCAGTTCTTC. Protein sequence: CASSIPELAGGPPRNNEQFF.

The V and J genes are TRBV4-1 and TRBJ2-7, with a possible D match to TRBD2 (6 bases). V dropped 0 bases and J dropped 6 bases, with 18 bases sitting between them. The CDR3 has 16 amino acids. Germline V gives CDR1 MGHRA, CDR2 YSYEKL. The CDR3 DNA reads TGCGCCAGCAGCCAAGATCCCCTCCGCCCGGGGGTCGAGCAGTACTTC. Translated, it gives CASSQDPLRPGVEQYF.

This clonotype was observed many times. The chain couples TRBV29-1 to TRBJ1-1; maybe TRBD1 (6 bases). Germline CDR1 is SQVTM and CDR2 is ANQGSEA. CDR3 length: 14 amino acids. V lost 6 bases to trimming and J lost 0 bases, with 14 bases between them. Here the CDR3 DNA reads TGCAGCGTAGCTCAGGGGTTTTTGAACACTGAAGCTTTCTTT. This encodes CSVAQGFLNTEAFF.

This chain links TRBV4-3 with TRBJ2-1; D perhaps matches TRBD1 (6 bases). Germline CDR1 and CDR2: LGHNA and YSLEER. The CDR3 is made up of 18 amino acids. Trimming removed 1 base at V and 7 bases at J, with 23 bases between. The CDR3 region is CASSQATLAGFRGNEQFF. The CDR3 nucleotides read TGCGCCAGCAGCCAAGCGACCCTGGCAGGGTTTAGGGGGAATGAGCAGTTCTTC.

In its sample, this clonotype was seen many times. The chain links TRBV29-1 to TRBJ2-1; no definite D call. Trimming took off 1 base at V and 0 bases at J, with 4 bases between the two ends. This CDR3 has 13 amino acids. Germline CDR1 is SQVTM and CDR2 is ANQGSEA. The DNA of the CDR3 is TGCAGCGTTGAAGCCAGCTCCTACAATGAGCAGTTCTTC. This gives the protein CSVEASSYNEQFF.

Ten or more counts support this clonotype. V and J are TRBV12-3 or TRBV12-4 and TRBJ1-4; D call uncertain. The CDR3 loop spans 14 amino acids. Trimming removed 5 bases from V and 7 bases from J, with 14 bases in between. CDR3 nucleotide sequence: TGTGCCAGCAGTCGCCCAGGTCGGGGTGAAAAACTGTTTTTT. As protein: CASSRPGRGEKLFF.

The V and J genes are TRBV7-2 and TRBJ2-7, with 12 bases matching TRBD2. Germline CDR1 reads SGHTA; CDR2 reads FQGNSA. The V segment lost 0 bases and the J segment 2 bases; nucleotides outside the gene matches: 2. This CDR3 is 16 amino acids long. The CDR3: CASSLALAGGPYEQYF. The CDR3 bases are TGTGCCAGCAGCTTAGCGCTAGCGGGAGGGCCCTACGAGCAGTACTTC.

In this sample, this clonotype turned up a few times. The genes are TRBV3-1 and TRBJ2-5; TRBD2 matches 7 bases. The ends lost 1 base at V and 5 bases at J; junction bases unmatched: 7. CDR3 length equals 15 residues. Germline assignment: CDR1 LGHDT and CDR2 YNNKEL (reference sequence). The CDR3 DNA is TGTGCCAGCAGCCAAGGACTAGCCCTCGTGGAGACCCAGTACTTC. It is translated as CASSQGLALVETQYF.

This clonotype has at least ten counts. The chain employs TRBV7-2 and TRBJ2-2; D is unclear. The germline CDR1 and CDR2 sequences are SGHTA and FQGNSA. Trimming shortened V by 8 bases and J by 5 bases, and 9 bases separated the two germline ends. This CDR3 spans 12 amino acids. CDR3 in amino acids: CASSKLTGELFF. CDR3 DNA: TGTGCCAGCTCAAAGTTGACCGGGGAGCTGTTTTTT.

This clonotype was seen more than once but under ten times. J is TRBJ1-3 and V is TRBV12-3 or TRBV12-4; the D is unclear. The V end lost 8 bases, the J end lost 4 bases, and 9 bases lay between the germline ends. This CDR3 is built from 12 residues. CDR3 residues: CASEAPGNTIYF. DNA for the CDR3: TGTGCCAGCGAGGCGCCAGGAAACACCATATATTTT.

This rearrangement joins TRBV12-3 or TRBV12-4 to TRBJ2-1, with unresolved D. V lost 1 base and J lost 8, with 12 bases in between. The CDR3 runs to 14 residues. The CDR3 region has the DNA TGTGCCAGCAGTTTAGGGCTTCTGCTCCATGAGCAGTTCTTC. Translation gives CASSLGLLLHEQFF.

This clonotype was seen many times. The gene calls are TRBV12-3 or TRBV12-4 and TRBJ2-3; TRBD2 is a possible D gene (6 bases). Trimming took off 1 base at V and 6 bases at J, with 20 bases between the two ends. The CDR3 has 17 amino acids. The CDR3, as DNA: TGTGCCAGCAGTTTAGAAGGAGGGCGAGGGATACGTGATACGCAGTATTTT. Translated: CASSLEGGRGIRDTQYF.

The chain has TRBV20-1 and TRBJ2-3, with D tentatively TRBD1 or TRBD2 (6 bases each). This CDR3 spans 17 amino acids. Germline V gene data show CDR1 as DFQATT and CDR2 as SNEGSKA (reference sequence). V lost 0 bases to trimming and J lost 2 bases, with 18 bases between them. As DNA, the CDR3 is TGCAGTGCTAGAGATCGGGGGACACCCCGTGCCACAGATACGCAGTATTTT. Translated: CSARDRGTPRATDTQYF.

This clonotype was counted many times. This chain joins TRBV6-5 and TRBJ1-5; D is unresolved. The germline CDR1 and CDR2 sequences are MNHEY and SVGAGI. Trimming pared 6 bases from V and 1 base from J, leaving 10 bases between. The CDR3 covers 14 residues. CDR3 loop: CASSPDGSNQPQHF. CDR3 bases: TGTGCCAGCAGCCCGGACGGAAGCAATCAGCCCCAGCATTTT.